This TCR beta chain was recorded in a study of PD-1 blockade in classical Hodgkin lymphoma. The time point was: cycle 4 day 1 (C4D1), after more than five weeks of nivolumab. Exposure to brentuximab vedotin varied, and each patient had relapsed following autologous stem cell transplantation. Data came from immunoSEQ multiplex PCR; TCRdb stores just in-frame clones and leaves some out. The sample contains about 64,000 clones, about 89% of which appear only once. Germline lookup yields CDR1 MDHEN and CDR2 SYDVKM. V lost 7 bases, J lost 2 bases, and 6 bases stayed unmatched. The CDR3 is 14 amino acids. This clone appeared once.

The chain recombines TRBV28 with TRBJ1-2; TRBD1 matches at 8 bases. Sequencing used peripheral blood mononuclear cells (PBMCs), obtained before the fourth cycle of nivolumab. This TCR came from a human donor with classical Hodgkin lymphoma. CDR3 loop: CASTLQGENYGYTF. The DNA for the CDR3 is TGTGCCAGCACCCTACAGGGGGAGAACTATGGCTACACCTTC.